This T cell receptor (beta chain) comes out of a study of human T cells and chemical hapten exposure. Turning to the study itself: Throughout the roughly 24-week study, diphenylcyclopropenone was applied weekly to the patients' scalps.

Documented time point: patch test 1, 2 weeks after DPC sensitization. As to treatment: therapeutic diphenylcyclopropenone sensitization with weekly scalp DPC. Study-level results: The presence of alopecia in the donors means their immune response may differ from healthy people's.

TCRdb called the RACE reads again in MiXCR, with one record for every CDR3 protein. The data show tens of thousands of distinct CDR3 sequences, under 13% seen once. The CDR3 has 16 amino acids. Unmatched junction bases numbered 13, after V lost 0 bases and J lost 12 bases. Looked up from germline, CDR1 is LGHNA and CDR2 is YSLEER. In the case of this clonotype: The antigen remains undetermined.

The TCR originated in a woman aged 45-60 years with alopecia areata. Some clones in this sample may be carry-over from other donors' samples. The chain recombines TRBV4-3 with TRBJ2-1; 8 bases agree with TRBD2. Specimen: whole blood, collected in connection with sensitization to the hapten diphenylcyclopropenone (DPC). Written as DNA, the CDR3 is TGCGCCAGCAGCCAAGATTCGAGCGGGGGCCTCCTGCGGCAGTTCTTC. It yields the protein CASSQDSSGGLLRQFF.